This entry is about one T cell receptor beta chain. This clone was seen more than once but under ten times. This clone's antigen is unknown. No much larger clonotype is one base removed from it; base qualities were not supplied. At study entry, adolescents were screened for latent tuberculosis infection by tuberculin skin test and QuantiFERON-TB GOLD In-Tube IGRA. Immunosequencing was performed on unsorted cryopreserved PBMC, with 100,000 or so T cells per clinical donor covered on average. Eleven high schools in the Worcester region of the Western Cape, South Africa, served as enrollment sites for adolescents aged 12 to 18 years. Around 10 M. tuberculosis-infected and around 10 uninfected adolescents were selected with matching for age and sex. For the adolescents, PBMC were isolated by density centrifugation from freshly drawn heparinized blood and then cryopreserved. The sample originates from a study of T cells in tuberculosis (dated by TCRdb to 2017 to 2018). Context from the whole study: In the study, CD1B tetramers and high-throughput TCR immunosequencing were combined to characterize T cells specific for the mycobacterial lipid antigen glucose monomycolate (GMM). A South African clinical cohort compared IGRA-negative adolescents, IGRA-positive adolescents with latent tuberculosis and adults with active tuberculosis, ten per group.

Broader findings and caveats from the paper: An accuracy of 87% (AUROC 0.90) was reached by a classifier using the diverse GMM-specific repertoire, compared with approximately 70% accuracy when GEM motif frequencies were used. Shorter CDR3-alpha lengths in active tuberculosis patients partly drove the smaller NN-distances, and the TCR-beta difference was not statistically significant. Clinical samples were selected based on the availability of cryopreserved specimens, with adults included as active tuberculosis cases and adolescents included as controls. Compared with IGRA-negative controls, TCR-alpha repertoires from active tuberculosis had smaller mean NN-distances to GMM-specific TCRs, which suggests that these TCRs underwent clonal expansion.

Including cysteine and phenylalanine, the CDR3 has 15 amino acids. Only CDR3 DNA is held: 45 bases, read in frame from base 1. Germline trimming: 0 bases from V, 5 bases from J; junction bases outside gene matches: 6. CDR1 and CDR2 (KGHSY, FQNENV) derive from the germline V gene. TCR libraries were generated with the immunoSEQ multiplex PCR assay, using TCR-beta and/or TCR-alpha/delta assays for each sample. The amplified TCR libraries were sequenced on the Illumina high-throughput platform. As for the authors' bioinformatics: Clustering and dimensionality reduction were performed using pairwise TCRdist distances among GMM-specific receptors from ex vivo sorted or in vitro expanded T cells. Each clinical repertoire was scored by mean NN-distance, the average TCRdist to the nearest 10% of tetramer-positive reference sequences. GEM TCR motif frequency was calculated as the fraction of unique TCRs that matched known GEM sequences in V/J usage and CDR3 length. Linear discriminant analysis with leave-one-out cross-validation, implemented in scikit-learn, was used to classify active tuberculosis. TCRdb's version of the immuneACCESS table is confined to in-frame rearrangements and falls short of the full clone set. An unresolved V gene accounts for under half of the shortfall where checked; the remainder is of unknown origin. V and J calls and clone size are given by that table; D and trimming were obtained from the DNA. The sample table shows about 25,000 clones, and around 90% are seen once. The ten largest clones add up to roughly 16% of the sample.

The source material was PBMCs. The rearrangement joined TRBV16 to TRBJ1-1, with 7 bases matching TRBD1. This TCR was sampled from a donor aged 10-29 years with latent tuberculosis or without tuberculosis infection. Some clones in this sample may be carry-over from other donors' samples. This receptor has the CDR3 CASSQSESGQTEAFF. The sequenced DNA: TGTGCCAGCAGCCAATCGGAGTCGGGACAGACTGAAGCTTTCTTT.